The present entry profiles one T cell receptor beta chain with its context. Repertoires were generated with immunoSEQ multiplex PCR, while TCRdb's copy carries only in-frame clones and drops some. The table includes fewer than 400,000 clones, roughly nine tenths detected once. The sample is drawn from a study of blood T cell repertoires in COVID-19. CDR1 and CDR2 (germline): SGHTA, FQGTGA. V was clipped by 3 bases and J by 4 bases; unmatched bases: 3. The CDR3 has 16 amino acids. The TCR comes from a man between 60 and 75 years old who had recovered from COVID-19. Sequences were obtained from PBMCs or T cells enriched from blood (not recorded which). The chain is built from TRBV7-3 and TRBJ1-6; 10 bases match TRBD1. The CDR3, as DNA: TGTGCCAGCAGCTTTGGGGACAGGGGATATAATTCACCCCTCCACTTT. Its protein product is CASSFGDRGYNSPLHF.